The 5 T cell receptor beta chains below all came from one sample that was sequenced in a study of T cell repertoires in cytomegalovirus infection (dated by TCRdb to between 2018 and 2021). TCRdb names Illumina HiSeq 1500 as the instrument used. TCRdb reprocessing: public reads trimmed at Q25 with fastp, clones called with MiXCR, in-frame beta chains kept. Rows are combined by CDR3 protein, so each entry shows the most common genes and DNA. The sample data list about 740,000 distinct CDR3 sequences, and under 40% of these were observed just once. Clones ranked in the top ten supply 2.8% of the sample. Sequenced sample: PBMCs. All receptors come from a human donor in good health (CMV status not recorded). Some clones in this sample may be carry-over from other donors' samples.

V is TRBV24-1 and J is TRBJ2-1; 7 nucleotides agree with TRBD1. CDR3 size: 15 residues. V shed 3 bases, J shed 4 bases, and the junction held 5 bases outside the gene matches. Germline V gene lookup returns CDR1 KGHDR and CDR2 SFDVKD. The CDR3 DNA reads TGTGCCACCAGTGATCCCGGGACAGATTACAATGAGCAGTTCTTC. It yields the protein CATSDPGTDYNEQFF.

With regard to this clonotype: A clone one base away is much larger, so this may be a read error. The CDR3 reads CASSPPRGDTPYF. The CDR3 region has the DNA TGTGCCAGCAGCCCCCCCAGAGGCGATACGCCGTATTTT. The chain has TRBV7-2 and TRBJ2-3; D not certain. The CDR3 loop spans 13 amino acids. CDR1 and CDR2 from the germline V gene are SGHTA and FQGNSA. Full variable domain (rest looked up from reference TRBV7-2 and TRBJ2-3): GAGVSQSPSNKVTEKGKDVELRCDPISGHTALYWYRQSLGQGLEFLIYFQGNSAPDKSGLPSDRFSAERTGGSVSTLTIQRTQQEDSAVYLCASSPPRGDTPYFGPGTRLTVL.

The V call is TRBV5-8, the J call TRBJ2-6; 7 nucleotides line up with TRBD2. The CDR3 sequence is 17 residues long. Germline trimming cut 7 bases from V and 0 bases from J; bases unmatched to any gene: 10. In germline, CDR1 is SGHTS, CDR2 YDEGEE. CDR3 protein: CASGWGGARSGANVLTF. DNA for the CDR3: TGTGCCAGCGGGTGGGGGGGAGCCCGCTCTGGGGCCAACGTCCTGACTTTC.

This clonotype has just a few counts. This chain connects TRBV6-5 to TRBJ1-3; D is perhaps TRBD1 (5 bases). CDR3 length: 15 amino acids. Germline assignment: CDR1 MNHEY and CDR2 SVGAGI. V shed 10 bases and J shed 0 bases, with 16 bases lying between them. In DNA, the CDR3 is TGTGCCACTCTCTCCGGGACCAACTCTGGAAACACCATATATTTT. It specifies CATLSGTNSGNTIYF.

The sample holds a few counts of this clonotype. The CDR3 region has the DNA TGCGCCAGCAGTGATCCCGGCAACAATGAGCAGTTCTTC. Encoded protein: CASSDPGNNEQFF. The J gene is TRBJ2-1, the V gene TRBV10-2, with unresolved D. This CDR3 is built from 13 residues. CDR1 and CDR2 (germline): WSHSY, SAAADI. V lost 3 bases to trimming and J lost 5 bases, with 8 bases between them.